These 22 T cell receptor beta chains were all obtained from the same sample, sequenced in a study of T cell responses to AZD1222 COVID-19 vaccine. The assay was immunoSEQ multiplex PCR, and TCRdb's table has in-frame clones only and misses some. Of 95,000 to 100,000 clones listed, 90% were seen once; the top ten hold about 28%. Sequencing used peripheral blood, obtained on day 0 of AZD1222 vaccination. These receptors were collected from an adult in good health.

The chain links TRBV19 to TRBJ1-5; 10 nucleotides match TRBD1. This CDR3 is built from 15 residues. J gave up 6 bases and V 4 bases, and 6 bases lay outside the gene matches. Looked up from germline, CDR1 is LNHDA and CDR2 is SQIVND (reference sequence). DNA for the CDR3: TGTGCCAGTAGTACTCGACAGGGGGCAAGTCAGCCCCAGCATTTT. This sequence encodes CASSTRQGASQPQHF.

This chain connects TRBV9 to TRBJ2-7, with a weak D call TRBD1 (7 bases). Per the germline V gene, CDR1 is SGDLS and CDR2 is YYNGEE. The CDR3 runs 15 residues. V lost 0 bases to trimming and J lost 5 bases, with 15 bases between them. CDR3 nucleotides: TGTGCCAGCAGCGTAGGCGGAGGCAGGGGGGACGAGCAGTACTTC. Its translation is CASSVGGGRGDEQYF.

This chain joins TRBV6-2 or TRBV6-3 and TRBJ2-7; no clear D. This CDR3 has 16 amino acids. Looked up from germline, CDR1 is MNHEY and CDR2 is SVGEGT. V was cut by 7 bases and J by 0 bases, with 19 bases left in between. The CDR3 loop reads CASTPDRVPSSYEQYF. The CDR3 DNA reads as TGTGCCAGCACCCCGGATAGGGTCCCGAGCTCCTACGAGCAGTACTTC.

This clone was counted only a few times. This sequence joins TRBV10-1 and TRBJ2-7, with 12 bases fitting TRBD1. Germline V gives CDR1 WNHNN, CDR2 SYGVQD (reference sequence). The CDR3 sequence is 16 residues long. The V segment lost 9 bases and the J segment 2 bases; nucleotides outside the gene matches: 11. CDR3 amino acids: CAREPPGQGAAYEQYF. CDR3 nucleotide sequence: TGCGCCAGGGAGCCCCCGGGACAGGGGGCCGCCTACGAGCAGTACTTC.

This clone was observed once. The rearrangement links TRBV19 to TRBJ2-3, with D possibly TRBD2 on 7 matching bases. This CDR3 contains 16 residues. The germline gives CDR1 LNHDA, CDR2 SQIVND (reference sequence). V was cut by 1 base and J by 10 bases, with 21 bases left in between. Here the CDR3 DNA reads TGTGCCAGTAGTATAGTTGGCACGGGGAGGGGGGCCCCGCAGTATTTT. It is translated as CASSIVGTGRGAPQYF.

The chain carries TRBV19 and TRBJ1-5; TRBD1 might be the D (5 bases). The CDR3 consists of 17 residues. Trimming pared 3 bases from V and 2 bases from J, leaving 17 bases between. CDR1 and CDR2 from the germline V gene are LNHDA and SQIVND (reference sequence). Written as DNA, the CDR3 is TGTGCCAGTAGTATGGGCACAGGCGTAGGAGGCAATCAGCCCCAGCATTTT. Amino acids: CASSMGTGVGGNQPQHF.

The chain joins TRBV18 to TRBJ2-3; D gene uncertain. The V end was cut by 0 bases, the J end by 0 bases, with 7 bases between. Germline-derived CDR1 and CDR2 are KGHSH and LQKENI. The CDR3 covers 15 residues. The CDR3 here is CASSPPNLSTDTQYF. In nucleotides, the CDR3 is TGTGCCAGCTCACCACCAAATCTTAGCACAGATACGCAGTATTTT. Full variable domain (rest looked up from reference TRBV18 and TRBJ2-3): NAGVMQNPRHLVRRRGQEARLRCSPMKGHSHVYWYRQLPEEGLKFMVYLQKENIIDESGMPKERFSAEFPKEGPSILRIQQVVRGDSAAYFCASSPPNLSTDTQYFGPGTRLTVL.

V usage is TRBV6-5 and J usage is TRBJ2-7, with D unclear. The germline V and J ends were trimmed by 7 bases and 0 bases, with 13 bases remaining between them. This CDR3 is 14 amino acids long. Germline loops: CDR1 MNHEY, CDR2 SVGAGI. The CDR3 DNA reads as TGTGCCAGCAAGGTGGTGGACCACTCCTACGAGCAGTACTTC. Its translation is CASKVVDHSYEQYF.

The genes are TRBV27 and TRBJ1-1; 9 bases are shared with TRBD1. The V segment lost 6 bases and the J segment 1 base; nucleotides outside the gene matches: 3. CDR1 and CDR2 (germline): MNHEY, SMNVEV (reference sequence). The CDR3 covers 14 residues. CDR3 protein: CASRGQGGNTEAFF. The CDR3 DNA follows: TGTGCCAGCAGGGGACAGGGAGGGAACACTGAAGCTTTCTTT.

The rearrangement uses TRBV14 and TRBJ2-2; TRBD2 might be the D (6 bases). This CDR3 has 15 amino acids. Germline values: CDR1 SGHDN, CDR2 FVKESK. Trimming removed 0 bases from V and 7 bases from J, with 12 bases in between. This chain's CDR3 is CASSQDIGGVGELFF. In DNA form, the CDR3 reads TGTGCCAGCAGCCAAGATATCGGAGGGGTCGGGGAGCTGTTTTTT.

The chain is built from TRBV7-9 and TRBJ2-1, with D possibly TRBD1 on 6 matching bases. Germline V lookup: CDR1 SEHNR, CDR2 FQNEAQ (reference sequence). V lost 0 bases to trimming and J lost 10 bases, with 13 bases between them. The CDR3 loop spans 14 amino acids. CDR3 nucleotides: TGTGCCAGCAGCTTAGCCTCAGGGGCGGAGGAGCAGTTCTTC. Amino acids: CASSLASGAEEQFF.

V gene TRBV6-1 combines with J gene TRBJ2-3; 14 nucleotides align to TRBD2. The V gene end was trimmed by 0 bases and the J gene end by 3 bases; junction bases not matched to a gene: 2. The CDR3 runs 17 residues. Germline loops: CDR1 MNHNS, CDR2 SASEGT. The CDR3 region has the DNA TGTGCCAGCAGTGAAGCGGGACTAGCGGGAGTGACAGATACGCAGTATTTT. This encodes CASSEAGLAGVTDTQYF.

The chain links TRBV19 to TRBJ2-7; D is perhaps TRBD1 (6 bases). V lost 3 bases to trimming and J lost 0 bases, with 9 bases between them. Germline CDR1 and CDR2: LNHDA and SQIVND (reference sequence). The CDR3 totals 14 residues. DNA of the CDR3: TGTGCCAGTAGTATGCAGGGGTCCTCCTACGAGCAGTACTTC. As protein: CASSMQGSSYEQYF. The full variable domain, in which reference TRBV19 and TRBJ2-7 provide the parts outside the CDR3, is DGGITQSPKYLFRKEGQNVTLSCEQNLNHDAMYWYRQDPGQGLRLIYYSQIVNDFQKGDIAEGYSVSREKKESFPLTVTSAQKNPTAFYLCASSMQGSSYEQYFGPGTRLTVT.

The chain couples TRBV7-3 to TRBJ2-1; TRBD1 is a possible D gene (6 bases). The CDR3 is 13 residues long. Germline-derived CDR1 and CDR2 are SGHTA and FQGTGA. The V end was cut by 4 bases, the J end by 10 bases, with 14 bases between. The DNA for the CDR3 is TGTGCCAGCAGCTCCACAGGGATGGGGGAGCAGTTCTTC. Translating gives CASSSTGMGEQFF.

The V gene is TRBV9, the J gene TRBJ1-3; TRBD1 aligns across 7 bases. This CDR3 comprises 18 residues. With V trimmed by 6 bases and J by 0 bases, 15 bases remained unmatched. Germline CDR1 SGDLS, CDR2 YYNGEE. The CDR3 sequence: CASTRGGATGSSGNTIYF. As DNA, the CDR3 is TGTGCCAGCACCAGGGGGGGGGCGACAGGTTCCTCTGGAAACACCATATATTTT.

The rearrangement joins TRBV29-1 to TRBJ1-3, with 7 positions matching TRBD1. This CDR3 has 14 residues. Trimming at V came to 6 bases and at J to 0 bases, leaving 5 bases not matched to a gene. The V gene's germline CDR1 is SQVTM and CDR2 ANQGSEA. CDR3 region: CSVITGDSGNTIYF. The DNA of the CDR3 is TGCAGCGTGATAACAGGGGACTCTGGAAACACCATATATTTT.

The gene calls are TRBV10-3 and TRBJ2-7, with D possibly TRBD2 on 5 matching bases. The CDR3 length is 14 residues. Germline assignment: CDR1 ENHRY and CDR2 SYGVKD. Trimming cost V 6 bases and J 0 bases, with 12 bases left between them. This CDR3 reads CAIRVGGLSYEQYF. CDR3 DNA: TGTGCCATCAGGGTAGGTGGACTCTCCTACGAGCAGTACTTC.

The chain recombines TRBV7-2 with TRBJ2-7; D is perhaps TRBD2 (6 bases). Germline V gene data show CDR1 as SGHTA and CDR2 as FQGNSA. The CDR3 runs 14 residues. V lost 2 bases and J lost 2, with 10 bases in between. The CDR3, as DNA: TGTGCCAGCAGCTTACGGGACTGGACCTACGAGCAGTACTTC. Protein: CASSLRDWTYEQYF.

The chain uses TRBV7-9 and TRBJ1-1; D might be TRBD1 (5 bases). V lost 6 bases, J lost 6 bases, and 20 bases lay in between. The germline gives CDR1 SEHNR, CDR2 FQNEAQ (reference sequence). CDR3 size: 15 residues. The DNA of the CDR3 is TGTGCCAGCAGTCCTCTATCAGGGCGGGTGGCTGAAGCTTTCTTT. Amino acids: CASSPLSGRVAEAFF. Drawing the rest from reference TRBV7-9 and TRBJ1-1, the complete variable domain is DTGVSQNPRHKITKRGQNVTFRCDPISEHNRLYWYRQTLGQGPEFLTYFQNEAQLEKSRLLSDRFSAERPKGSFSTLEIQRTEQGDSAMYLCASSPLSGRVAEAFFGQGTRLTVV.

The CDR3 here is CASSDQAGEYNEQFF. The CDR3 DNA follows: TGTGCCAGCAGTGACCAAGCGGGAGAGTATAATGAGCAGTTCTTC. The chain recombines TRBV6-4 with TRBJ2-1; 8 nucleotides agree with TRBD2. The length of the CDR3 is 15 residues. CDR1 and CDR2 (germline): MRHNA, SNTAGT. Unmatched junction bases numbered 7, after V lost 2 bases and J lost 7 bases.

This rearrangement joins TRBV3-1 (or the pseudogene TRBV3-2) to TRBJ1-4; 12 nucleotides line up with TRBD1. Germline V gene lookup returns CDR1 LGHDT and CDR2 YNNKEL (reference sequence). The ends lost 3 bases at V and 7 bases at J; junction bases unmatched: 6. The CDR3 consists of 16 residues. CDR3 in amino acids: CASSQGQGAPAEKLFF. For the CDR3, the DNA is TGTGCCAGCAGCCAGGGACAGGGGGCGCCTGCTGAAAAACTGTTTTTT.

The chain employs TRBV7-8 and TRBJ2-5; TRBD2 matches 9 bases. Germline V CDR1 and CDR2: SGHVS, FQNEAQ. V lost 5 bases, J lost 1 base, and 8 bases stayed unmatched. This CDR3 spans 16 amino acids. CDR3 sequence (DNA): TGTGCCAGCAGCCCAGGACTAGCGCTCTTCCAAGAGACCCAGTACTTC. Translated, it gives CASSPGLALFQETQYF. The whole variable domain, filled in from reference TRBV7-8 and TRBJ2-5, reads GAGVSQSPRYKVAKRGQDVALRCDPISGHVSLFWYQQALGQGPEFLTYFQNEAQLDKSGLPSDRFFAERPEGSVSTLKIQRTQQEDSAVYLCASSPGLALFQETQYFGPGTRLLVL.